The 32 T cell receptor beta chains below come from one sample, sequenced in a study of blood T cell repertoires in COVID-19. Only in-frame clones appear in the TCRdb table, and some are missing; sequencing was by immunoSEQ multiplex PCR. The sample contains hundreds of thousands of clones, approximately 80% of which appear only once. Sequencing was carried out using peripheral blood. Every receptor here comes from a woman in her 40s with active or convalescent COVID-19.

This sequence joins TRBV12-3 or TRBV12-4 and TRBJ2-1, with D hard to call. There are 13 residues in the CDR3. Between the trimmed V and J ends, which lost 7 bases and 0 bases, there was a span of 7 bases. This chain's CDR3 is CASTVSSYNEQFF. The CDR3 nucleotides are TGTGCCAGCACGGTTAGCTCCTACAATGAGCAGTTCTTC.

In DNA form, the CDR3 reads TGCGCCAGCAGCTCCCCGTTCGGACAGGGGTCCCATAATTCACCCCTCCACTTT. Encoded protein: CASSSPFGQGSHNSPLHF. The V and J genes are TRBV5-1 and TRBJ1-6; 9 positions match TRBD1. CDR1 is SGHRS and CDR2 is YFSETQ in the germline V gene. The CDR3 is 18 amino acids. V was clipped by 3 bases and J by 5 bases; unmatched bases: 12.

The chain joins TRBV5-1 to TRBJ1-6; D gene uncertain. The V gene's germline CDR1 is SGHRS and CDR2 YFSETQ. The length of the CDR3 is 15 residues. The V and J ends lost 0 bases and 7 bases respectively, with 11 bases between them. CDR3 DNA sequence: TGCGCCAGCAGCTTGGAAGTGCAGGCCAATTCACCCCTCCACTTT. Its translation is CASSLEVQANSPLHF.

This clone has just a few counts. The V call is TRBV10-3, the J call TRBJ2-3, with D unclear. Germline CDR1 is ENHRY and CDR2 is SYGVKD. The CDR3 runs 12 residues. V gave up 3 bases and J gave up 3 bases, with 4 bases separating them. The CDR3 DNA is TGTGCCATCAGTGACACAACAGATACGCAGTATTTT. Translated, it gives CAISDTTDTQYF.

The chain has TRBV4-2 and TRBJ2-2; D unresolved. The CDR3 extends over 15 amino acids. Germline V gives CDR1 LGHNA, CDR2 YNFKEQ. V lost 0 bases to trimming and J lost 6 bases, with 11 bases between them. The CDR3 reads CASSQDYGPSGELFF. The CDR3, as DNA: TGTGCCAGCAGCCAAGATTATGGGCCGTCCGGGGAGCTGTTTTTT.

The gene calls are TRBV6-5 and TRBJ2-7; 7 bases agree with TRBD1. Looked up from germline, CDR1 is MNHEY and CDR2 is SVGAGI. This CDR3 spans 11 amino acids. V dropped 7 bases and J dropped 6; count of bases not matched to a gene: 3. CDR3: CASKTGPEQYF. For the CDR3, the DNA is TGTGCCAGCAAGACAGGGCCCGAGCAGTACTTC.

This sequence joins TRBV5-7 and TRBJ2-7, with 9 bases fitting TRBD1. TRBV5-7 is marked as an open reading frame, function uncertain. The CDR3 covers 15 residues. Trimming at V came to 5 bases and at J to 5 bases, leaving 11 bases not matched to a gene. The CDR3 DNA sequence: TGTGCCAGCAGTCTTTCGGGACAGGGTAACGACGAGCAGTACTTC. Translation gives CASSLSGQGNDEQYF.

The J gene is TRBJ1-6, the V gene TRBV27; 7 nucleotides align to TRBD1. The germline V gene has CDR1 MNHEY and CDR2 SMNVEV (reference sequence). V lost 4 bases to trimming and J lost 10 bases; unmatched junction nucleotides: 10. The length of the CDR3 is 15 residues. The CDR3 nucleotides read TGTGCCAGCAGTTCTGGAACAGGGGTAAACTCACCCCTCCACTTT. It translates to CASSSGTGVNSPLHF.

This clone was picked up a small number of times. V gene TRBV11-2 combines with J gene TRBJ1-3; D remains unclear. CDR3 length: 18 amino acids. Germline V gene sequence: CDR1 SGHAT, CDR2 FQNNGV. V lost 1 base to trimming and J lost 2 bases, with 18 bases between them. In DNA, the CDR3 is TGTGCCAGCAGCTTAGGCGGCCAGCTCTCTGGAACTGGAAACACCATATATTTT. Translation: CASSLGGQLSGTGNTIYF.

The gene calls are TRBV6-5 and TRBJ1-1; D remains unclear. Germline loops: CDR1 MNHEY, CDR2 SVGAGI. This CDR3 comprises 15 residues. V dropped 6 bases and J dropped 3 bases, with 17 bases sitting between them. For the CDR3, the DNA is TGTGCCAGCAGAATCGCCGAGGCGGCAGACACTGAAGCTTTCTTT. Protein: CASRIAEAADTEAFF.

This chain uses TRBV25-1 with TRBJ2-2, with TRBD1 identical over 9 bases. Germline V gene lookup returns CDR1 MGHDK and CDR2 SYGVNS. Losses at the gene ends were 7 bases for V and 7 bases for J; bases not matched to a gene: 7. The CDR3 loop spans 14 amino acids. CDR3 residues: CASTSGQGIGELFF. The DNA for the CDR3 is TGTGCCAGCACCTCGGGACAGGGTATCGGGGAGCTGTTTTTT.

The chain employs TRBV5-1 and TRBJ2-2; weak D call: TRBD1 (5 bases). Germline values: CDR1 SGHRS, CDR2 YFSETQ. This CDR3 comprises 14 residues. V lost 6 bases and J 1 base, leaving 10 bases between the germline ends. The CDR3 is CASMRQLNTGELFF. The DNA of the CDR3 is TGCGCCAGCATGAGACAGCTGAACACCGGGGAGCTGTTTTTT.

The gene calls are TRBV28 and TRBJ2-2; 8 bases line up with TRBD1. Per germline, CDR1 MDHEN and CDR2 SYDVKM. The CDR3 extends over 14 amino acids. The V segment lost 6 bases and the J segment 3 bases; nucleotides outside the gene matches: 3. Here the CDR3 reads CASRETGDTGELFF. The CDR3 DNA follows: TGTGCCAGCAGGGAGACAGGGGACACCGGGGAGCTGTTTTTT.

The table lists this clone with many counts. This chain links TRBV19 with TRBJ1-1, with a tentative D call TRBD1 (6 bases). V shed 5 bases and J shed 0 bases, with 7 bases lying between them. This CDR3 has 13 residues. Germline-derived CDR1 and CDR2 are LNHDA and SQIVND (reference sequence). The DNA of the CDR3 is TGTGCCAGTAGTGCAGGGGTGAACACTGAAGCTTTCTTT. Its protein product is CASSAGVNTEAFF.

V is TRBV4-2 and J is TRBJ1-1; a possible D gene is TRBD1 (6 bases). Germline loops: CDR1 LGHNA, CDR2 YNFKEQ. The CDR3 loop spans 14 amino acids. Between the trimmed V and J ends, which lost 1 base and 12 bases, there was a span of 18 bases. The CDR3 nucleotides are TGTGCCAGCAGCCAAGGGGCGGGCGGGGGCCGATCTTTCTTT. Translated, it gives CASSQGAGGGRSFF.

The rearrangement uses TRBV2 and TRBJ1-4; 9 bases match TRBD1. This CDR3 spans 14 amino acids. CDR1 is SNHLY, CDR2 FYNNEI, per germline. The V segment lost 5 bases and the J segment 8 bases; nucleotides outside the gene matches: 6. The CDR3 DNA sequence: TGTGCCAGCAGTCGGGACAGGGAACAGGAAAAACTGTTTTTT. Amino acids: CASSRDREQEKLFF.

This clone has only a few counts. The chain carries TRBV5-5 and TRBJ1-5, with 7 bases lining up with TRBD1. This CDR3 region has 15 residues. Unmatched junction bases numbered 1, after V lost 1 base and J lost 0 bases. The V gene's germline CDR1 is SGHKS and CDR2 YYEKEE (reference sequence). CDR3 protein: CASSLNRGSNQPQHF. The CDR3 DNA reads TGTGCCAGCAGCTTGAACAGGGGTAGCAATCAGCCCCAGCATTTT.

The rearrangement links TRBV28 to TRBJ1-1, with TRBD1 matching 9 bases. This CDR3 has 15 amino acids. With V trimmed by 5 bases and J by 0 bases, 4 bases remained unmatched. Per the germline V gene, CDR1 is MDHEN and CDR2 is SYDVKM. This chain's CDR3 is CASSPRDRVNTEAFF. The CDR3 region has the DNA TGTGCCAGCAGTCCCAGGGACAGGGTGAACACTGAAGCTTTCTTT.

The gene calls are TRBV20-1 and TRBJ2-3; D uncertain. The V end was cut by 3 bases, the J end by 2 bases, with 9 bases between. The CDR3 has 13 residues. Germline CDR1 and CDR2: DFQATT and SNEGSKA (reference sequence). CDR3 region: CSASITATDTQYF. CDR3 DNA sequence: TGCAGTGCTAGTATCACAGCCACAGATACGCAGTATTTT.

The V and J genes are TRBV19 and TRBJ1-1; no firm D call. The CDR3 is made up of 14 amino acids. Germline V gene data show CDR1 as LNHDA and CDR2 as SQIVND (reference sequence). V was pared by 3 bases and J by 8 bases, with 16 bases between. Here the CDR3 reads CASSILNARSEAFF. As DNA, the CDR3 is TGTGCCAGTAGTATTTTGAACGCGAGGTCGGAAGCTTTCTTT.

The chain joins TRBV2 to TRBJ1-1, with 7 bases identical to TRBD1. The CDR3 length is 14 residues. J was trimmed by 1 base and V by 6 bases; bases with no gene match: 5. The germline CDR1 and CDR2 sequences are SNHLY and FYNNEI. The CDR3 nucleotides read TGTGCCAGCAGGGGGGACAGCCGGAACACTGAAGCTTTCTTT. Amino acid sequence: CASRGDSRNTEAFF.

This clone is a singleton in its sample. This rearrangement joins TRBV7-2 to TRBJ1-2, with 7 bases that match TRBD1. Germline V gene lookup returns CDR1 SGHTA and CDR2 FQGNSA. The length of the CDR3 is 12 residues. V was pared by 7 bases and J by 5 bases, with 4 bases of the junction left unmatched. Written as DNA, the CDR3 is TGTGCCAGCACCGGGACAGATTATGGCTACACCTTC. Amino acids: CASTGTDYGYTF. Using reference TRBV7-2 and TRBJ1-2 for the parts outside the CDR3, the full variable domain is GAGVSQSPSNKVTEKGKDVELRCDPISGHTALYWYRQSLGQGLEFLIYFQGNSAPDKSGLPSDRFSAERTGGSVSTLTIQRTQQEDSAVYLCASTGTDYGYTFGSGTRLTVV.

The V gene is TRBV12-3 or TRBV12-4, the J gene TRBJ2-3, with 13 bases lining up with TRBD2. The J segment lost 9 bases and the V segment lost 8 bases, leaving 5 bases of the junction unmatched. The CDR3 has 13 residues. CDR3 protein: CASGGTSGVTQYF. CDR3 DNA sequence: TGTGCCAGCGGGGGGACTAGCGGGGTCACGCAGTATTTT.

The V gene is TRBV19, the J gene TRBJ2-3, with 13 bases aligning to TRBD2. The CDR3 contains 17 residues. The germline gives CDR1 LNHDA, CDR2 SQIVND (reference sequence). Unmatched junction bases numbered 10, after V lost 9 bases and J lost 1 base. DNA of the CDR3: TGTGCCAGCATTAAAGGGACTAGCGGGGATGGCACAGATACGCAGTATTTT. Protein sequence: CASIKGTSGDGTDTQYF.

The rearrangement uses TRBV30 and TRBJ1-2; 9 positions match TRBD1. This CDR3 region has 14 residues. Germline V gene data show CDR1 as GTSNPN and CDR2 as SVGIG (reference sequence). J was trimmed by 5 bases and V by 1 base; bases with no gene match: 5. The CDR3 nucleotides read TGTGCCTGGAGTGCTCCCGGACAGGGGTATGGCTACACCTTC. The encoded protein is CAWSAPGQGYGYTF. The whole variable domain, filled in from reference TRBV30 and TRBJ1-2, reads SQTIHQWPATLVQPVGSPLSLECTVEGTSNPNLYWYRQAAGRGLQLLFYSVGIGQISSEVPQNLSASRPQDRQFILSSKKLLLSDSGFYLCAWSAPGQGYGYTFGSGTRLTVV.

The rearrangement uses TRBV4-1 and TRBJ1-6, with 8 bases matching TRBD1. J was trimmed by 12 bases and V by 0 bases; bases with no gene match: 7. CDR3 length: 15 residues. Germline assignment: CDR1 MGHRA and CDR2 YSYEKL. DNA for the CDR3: TGCGCCAGCAGCCAAGAAGTAGGACAGGGCAAACCCCTCCACTTT. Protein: CASSQEVGQGKPLHF.

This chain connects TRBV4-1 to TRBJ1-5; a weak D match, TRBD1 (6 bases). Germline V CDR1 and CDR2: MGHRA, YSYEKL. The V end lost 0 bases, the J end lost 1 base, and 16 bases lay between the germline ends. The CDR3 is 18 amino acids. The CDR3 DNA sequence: TGCGCCAGCAGCCAAGATCCTCGACCAGGGGTCAGCAATCAGCCCCAGCATTTT. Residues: CASSQDPRPGVSNQPQHF.

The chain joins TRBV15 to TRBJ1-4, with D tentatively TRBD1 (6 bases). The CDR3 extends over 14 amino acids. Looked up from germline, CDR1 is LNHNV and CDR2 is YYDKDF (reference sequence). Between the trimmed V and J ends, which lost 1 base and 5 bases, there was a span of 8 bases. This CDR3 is CATSRATGNEKLFF. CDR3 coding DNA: TGTGCCACCAGCAGAGCTACAGGGAATGAAAAACTGTTTTTT.

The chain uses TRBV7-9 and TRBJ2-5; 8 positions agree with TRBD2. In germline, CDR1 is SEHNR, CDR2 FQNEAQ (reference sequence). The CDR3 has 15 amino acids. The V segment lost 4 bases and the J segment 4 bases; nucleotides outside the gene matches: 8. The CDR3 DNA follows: TGTGCCAGCAGCTCTGGCGGGGGGAGCGGAGAGACCCAGTACTTC. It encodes CASSSGGGSGETQYF.

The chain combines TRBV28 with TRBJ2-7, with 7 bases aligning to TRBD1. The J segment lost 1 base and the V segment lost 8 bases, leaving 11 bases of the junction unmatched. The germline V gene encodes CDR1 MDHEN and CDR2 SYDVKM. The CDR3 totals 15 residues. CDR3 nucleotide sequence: TGTGCCAGCTGTCGGACAGGAGGAAGATCCTACGAGCAGTACGTC. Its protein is CASCRTGGRSYEQYV.

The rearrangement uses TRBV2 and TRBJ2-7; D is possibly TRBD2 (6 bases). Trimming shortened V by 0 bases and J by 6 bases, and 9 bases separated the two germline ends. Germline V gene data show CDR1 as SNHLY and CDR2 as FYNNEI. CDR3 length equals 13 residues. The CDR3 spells CASSEALRGEQYV. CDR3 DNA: TGTGCCAGCAGTGAAGCTCTGCGGGGCGAGCAGTACGTC.

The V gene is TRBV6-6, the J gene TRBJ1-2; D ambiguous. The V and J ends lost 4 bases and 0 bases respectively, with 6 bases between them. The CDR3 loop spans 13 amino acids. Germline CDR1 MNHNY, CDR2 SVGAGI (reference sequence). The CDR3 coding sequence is TGTGCCAGCAGTTCGGGATCTAACTATGGCTACACCTTC. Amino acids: CASSSGSNYGYTF.